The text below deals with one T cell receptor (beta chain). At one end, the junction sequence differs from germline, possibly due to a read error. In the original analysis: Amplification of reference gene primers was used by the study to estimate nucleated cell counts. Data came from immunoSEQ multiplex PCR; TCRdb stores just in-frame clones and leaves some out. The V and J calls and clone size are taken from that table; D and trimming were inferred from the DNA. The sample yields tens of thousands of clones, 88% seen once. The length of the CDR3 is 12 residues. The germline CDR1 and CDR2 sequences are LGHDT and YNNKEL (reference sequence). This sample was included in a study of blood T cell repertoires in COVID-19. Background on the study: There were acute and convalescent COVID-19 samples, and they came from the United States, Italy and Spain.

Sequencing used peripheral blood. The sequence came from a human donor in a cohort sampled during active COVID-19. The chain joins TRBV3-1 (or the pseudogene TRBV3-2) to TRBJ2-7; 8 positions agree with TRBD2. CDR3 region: CASSQCGLAFPF. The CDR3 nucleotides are TGTGCCAGCAGCCAATGTGGACTAGCTTTCCCTTTC.